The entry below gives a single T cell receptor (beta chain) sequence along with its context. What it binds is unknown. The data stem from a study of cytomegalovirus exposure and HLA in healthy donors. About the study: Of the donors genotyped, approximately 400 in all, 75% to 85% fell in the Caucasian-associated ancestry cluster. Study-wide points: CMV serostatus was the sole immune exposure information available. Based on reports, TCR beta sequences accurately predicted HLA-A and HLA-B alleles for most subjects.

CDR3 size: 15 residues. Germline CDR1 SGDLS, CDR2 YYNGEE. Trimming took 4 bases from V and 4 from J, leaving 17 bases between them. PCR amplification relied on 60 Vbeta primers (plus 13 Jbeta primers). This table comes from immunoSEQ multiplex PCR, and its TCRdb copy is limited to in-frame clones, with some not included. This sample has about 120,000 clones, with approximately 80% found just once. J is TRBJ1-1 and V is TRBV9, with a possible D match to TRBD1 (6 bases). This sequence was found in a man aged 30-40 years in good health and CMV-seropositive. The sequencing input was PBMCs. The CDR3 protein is CASSPRIGGVTEAFF. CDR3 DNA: TGTGCCAGCAGCCCCCGAATAGGGGGGGTCACTGAAGCTTTCTTT.